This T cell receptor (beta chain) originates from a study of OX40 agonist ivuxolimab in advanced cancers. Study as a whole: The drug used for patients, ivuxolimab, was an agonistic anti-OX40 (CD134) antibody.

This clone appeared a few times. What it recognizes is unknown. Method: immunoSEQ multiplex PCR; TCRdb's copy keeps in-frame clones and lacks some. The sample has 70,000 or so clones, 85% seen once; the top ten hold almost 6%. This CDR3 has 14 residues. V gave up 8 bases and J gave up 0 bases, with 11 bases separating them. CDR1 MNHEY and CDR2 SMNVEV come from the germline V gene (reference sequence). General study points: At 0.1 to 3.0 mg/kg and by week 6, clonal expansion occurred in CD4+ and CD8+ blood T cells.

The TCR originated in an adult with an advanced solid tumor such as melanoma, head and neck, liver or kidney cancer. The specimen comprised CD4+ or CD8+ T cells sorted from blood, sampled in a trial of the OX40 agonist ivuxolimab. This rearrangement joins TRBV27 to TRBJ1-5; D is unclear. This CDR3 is CASRGGYSNQPQHF. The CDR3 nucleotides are TGTGCCAGCCGAGGAGGGTATAGCAATCAGCCCCAGCATTTT.